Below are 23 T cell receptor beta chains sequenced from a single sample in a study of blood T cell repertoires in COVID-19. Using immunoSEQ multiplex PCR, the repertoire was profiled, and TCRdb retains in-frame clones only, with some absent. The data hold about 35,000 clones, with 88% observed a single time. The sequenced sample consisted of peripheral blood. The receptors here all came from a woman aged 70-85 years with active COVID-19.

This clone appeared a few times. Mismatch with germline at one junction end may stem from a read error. CDR3 DNA sequence: TGTGCCAGCAGGGAAGCGGGCCCCTACAATGAGCAGTTCTTC. Its protein product is CASREAGPYNEQFF. This chain connects TRBV6-1 to TRBJ2-1; D possibly corresponds to TRBD2 (6 bases). The CDR3 runs 14 residues. Germline CDR1 is MNHNS and CDR2 is SASEGT.

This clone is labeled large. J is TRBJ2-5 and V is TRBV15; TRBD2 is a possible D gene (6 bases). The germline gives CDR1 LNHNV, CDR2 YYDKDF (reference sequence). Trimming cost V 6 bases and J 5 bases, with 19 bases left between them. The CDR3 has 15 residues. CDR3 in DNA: TGTGCCACCAGTCAGTATCAGGGAGGAGGGGAGACCCAGTACTTC. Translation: CATSQYQGGGETQYF.

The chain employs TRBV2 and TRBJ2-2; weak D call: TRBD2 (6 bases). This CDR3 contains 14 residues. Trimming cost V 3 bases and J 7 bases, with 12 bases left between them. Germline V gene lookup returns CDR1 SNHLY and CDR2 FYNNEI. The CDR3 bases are TGTGCCAGCAGTGACGAGCGGGTTTTCGGGGAGCTGTTTTTT. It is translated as CASSDERVFGELFF.

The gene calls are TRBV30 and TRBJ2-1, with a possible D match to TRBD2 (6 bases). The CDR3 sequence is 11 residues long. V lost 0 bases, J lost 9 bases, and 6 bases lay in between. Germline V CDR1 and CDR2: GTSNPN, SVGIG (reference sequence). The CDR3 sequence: CAWSVGGEQFF. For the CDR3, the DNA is TGTGCCTGGAGTGTGGGAGGTGAGCAGTTCTTC.

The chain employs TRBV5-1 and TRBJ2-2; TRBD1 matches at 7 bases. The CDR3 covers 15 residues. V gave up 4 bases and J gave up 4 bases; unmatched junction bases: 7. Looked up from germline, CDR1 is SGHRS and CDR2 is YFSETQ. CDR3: CASSAGTVPTGELFF. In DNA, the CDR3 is TGCGCCAGCAGCGCCGGGACAGTCCCCACCGGGGAGCTGTTTTTT.

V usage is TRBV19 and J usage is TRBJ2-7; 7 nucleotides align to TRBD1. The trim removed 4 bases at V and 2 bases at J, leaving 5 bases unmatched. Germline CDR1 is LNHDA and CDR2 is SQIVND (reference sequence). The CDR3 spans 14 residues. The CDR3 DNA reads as TGTGCCAGTAGTAGGGGAGACAGGGCCTACGAGCAGTACTTC. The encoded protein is CASSRGDRAYEQYF.

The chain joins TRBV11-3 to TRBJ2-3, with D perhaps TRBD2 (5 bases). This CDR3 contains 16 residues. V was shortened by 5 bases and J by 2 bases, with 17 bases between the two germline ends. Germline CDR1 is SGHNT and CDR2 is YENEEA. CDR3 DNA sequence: TGTGCCAGCAGCCCACCCGGGTTAGCGCACACAGATACGCAGTATTTT. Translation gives CASSPPGLAHTDTQYF.

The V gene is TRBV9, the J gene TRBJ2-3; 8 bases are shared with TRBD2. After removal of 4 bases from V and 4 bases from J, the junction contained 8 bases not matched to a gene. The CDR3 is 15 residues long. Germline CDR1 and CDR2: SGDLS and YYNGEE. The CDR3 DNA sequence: TGTGCCAGCAGCATCCGGGGGGGGGCCTCAGATACGCAGTATTTT. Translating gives CASSIRGGASDTQYF.

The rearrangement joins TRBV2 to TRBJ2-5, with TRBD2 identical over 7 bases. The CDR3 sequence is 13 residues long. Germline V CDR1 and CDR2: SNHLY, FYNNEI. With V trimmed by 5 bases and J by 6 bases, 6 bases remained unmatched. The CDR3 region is CASSPGGSQTQYF. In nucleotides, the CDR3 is TGTGCCAGCAGTCCCGGGGGGTCACAGACCCAGTACTTC.

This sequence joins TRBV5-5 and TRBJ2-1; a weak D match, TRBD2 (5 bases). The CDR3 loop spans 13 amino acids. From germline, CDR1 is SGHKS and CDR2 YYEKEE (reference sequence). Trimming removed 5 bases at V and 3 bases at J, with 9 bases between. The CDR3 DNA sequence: TGTGCCAGCAGTCCTACTAGCTACAATGAGCAGTTCTTC. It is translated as CASSPTSYNEQFF.

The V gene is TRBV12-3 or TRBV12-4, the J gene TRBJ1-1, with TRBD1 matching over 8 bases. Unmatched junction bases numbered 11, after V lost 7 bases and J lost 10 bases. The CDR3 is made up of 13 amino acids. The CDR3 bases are TGTGCCAGCATCCCTCAGGGGGCGCCCCGAGCTTTCTTT. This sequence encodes CASIPQGAPRAFF.

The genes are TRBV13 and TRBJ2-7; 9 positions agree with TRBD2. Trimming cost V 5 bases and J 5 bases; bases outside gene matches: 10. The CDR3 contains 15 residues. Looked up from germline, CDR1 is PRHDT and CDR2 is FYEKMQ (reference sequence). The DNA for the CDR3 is TGTGCCAGCAGCGGGATCTCTAGCGGGGTAAACGAGCAGTACTTC. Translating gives CASSGISSGVNEQYF.

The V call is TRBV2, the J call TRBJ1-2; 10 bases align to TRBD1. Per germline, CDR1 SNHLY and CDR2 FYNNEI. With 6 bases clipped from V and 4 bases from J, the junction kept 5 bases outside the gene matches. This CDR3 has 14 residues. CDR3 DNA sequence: TGTGCCAGCAGCGGGGACAGGGGAGGCTATGGCTACACCTTC. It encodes CASSGDRGGYGYTF.

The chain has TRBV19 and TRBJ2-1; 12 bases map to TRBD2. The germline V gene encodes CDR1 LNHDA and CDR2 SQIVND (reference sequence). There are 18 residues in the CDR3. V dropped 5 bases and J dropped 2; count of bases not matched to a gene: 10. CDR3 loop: CASSPRASGGAPYNEQFF. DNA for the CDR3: TGTGCCAGTAGTCCACGCGCTAGCGGGGGGGCCCCCTACAATGAGCAGTTCTTC.

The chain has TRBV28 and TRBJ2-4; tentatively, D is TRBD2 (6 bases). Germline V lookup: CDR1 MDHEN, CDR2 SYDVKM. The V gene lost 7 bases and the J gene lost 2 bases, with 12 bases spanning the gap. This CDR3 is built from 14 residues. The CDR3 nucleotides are TGTGCCAGCATCTCGGAGGGGTCCAAAAACATTCAGTACTTC. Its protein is CASISEGSKNIQYF.

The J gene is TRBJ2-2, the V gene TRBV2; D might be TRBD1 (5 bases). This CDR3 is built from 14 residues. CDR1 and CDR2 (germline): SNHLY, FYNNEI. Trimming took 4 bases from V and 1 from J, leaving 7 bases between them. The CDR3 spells CASSGQGNTGELFF. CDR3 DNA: TGTGCCAGCAGTGGGCAGGGGAACACCGGGGAGCTGTTTTTT.

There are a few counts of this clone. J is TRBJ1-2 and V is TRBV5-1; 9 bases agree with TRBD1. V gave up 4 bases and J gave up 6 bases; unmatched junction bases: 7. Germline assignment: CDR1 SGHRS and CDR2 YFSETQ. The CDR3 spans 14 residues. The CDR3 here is CASSTTTGGNGYTF. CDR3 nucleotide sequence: TGCGCCAGCAGCACCACAACAGGGGGCAATGGCTACACCTTC.

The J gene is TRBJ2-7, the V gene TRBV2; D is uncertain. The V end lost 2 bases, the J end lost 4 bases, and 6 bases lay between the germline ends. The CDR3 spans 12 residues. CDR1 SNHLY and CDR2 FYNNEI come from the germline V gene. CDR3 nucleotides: TGTGCCAGCAGTGAAATCGGTTACGAGCAGTACTTC. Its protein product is CASSEIGYEQYF.

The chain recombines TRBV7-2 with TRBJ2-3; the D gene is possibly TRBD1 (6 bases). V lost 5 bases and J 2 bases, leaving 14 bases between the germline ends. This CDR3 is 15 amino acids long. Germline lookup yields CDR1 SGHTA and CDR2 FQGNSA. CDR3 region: CASSPRDIFTDTQYF. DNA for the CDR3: TGTGCCAGCAGCCCCCGGGACATATTCACAGATACGCAGTATTTT. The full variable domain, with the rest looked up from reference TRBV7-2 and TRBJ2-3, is GAGVSQSPSNKVTEKGKDVELRCDPISGHTALYWYRQSLGQGLEFLIYFQGNSAPDKSGLPSDRFSAERTGGSVSTLTIQRTQQEDSAVYLCASSPRDIFTDTQYFGPGTRLTVL.

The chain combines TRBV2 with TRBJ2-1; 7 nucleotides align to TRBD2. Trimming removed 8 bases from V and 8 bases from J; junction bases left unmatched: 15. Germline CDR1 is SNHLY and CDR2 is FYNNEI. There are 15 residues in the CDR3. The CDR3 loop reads CASRSGVTRGDEQFF. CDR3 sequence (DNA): TGTGCCAGCCGGAGCGGGGTAACGAGGGGAGATGAGCAGTTCTTC.

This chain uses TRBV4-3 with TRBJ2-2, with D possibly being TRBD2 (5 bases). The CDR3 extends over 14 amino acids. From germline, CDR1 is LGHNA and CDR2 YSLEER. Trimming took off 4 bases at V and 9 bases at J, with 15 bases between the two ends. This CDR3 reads CASSPGTRARELFF. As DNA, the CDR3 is TGCGCCAGCAGCCCGGGTACTAGGGCCAGGGAGCTGTTTTTT.

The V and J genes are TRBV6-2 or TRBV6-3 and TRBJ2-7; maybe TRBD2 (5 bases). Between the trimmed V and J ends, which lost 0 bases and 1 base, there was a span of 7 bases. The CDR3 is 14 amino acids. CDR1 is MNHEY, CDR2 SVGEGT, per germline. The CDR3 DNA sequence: TGTGCCAGCAGTTACTCACCGGGATCCTACGAGCAGTACTTC. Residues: CASSYSPGSYEQYF.

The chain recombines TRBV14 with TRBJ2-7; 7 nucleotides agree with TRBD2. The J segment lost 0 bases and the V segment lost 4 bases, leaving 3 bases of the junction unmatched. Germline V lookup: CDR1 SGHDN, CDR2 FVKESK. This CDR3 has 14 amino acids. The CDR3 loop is CASSPRLASYEQYF. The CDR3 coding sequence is TGTGCCAGCAGCCCCCGACTAGCCTCCTACGAGCAGTACTTC.